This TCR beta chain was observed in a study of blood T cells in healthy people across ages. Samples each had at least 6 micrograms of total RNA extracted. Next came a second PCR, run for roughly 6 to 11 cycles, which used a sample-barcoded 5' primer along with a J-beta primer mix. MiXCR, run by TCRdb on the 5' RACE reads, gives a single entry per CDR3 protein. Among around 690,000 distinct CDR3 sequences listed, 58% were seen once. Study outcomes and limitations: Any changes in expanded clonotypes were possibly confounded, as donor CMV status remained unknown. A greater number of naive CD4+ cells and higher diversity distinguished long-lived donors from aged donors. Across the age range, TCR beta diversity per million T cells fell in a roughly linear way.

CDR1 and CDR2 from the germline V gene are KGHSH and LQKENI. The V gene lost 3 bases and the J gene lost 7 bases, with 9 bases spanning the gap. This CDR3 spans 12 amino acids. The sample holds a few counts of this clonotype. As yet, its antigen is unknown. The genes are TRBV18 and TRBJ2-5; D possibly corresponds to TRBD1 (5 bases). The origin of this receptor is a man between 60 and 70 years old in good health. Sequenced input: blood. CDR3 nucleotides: TGTGCCAGCTCACCCGGTCAGGGGACCCAGTACTTC. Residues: CASSPGQGTQYF.